This TCR beta chain was recorded in a study of blood T cells in healthy people across ages. The second PCR ran about 6 to 12 cycles with a sample-barcoded 5' primer and J-beta primers. From the 5' RACE reads, TCRdb called clonotypes with MiXCR, one entry per CDR3 protein. Of more than 650,000 distinct CDR3 sequences detected, about 24% appear once; the ten largest clones hold around a fifth. Many counts were recorded for this clonotype. Its antigen is still unknown. Study conclusions and caveats: Estimated diversity, derived from one million T cells, was regarded as an underestimate. A conclusive naive versus antigen-experienced comparison was prevented by the unsorted PBMCs.

The germline V gene has CDR1 MNHNY and CDR2 SVGAGI (reference sequence). The CDR3 has 15 residues. V was pared by 2 bases and J by 6 bases, with 14 bases between. The material sequenced was blood. The gene calls are TRBV6-6 and TRBJ2-1; perhaps D is TRBD1 or TRBD2 (5 bases each). This TCR came from a man aged 70 or older in good health. As DNA, the CDR3 is TGTGCCAGCAGTTACGAGGGGCAGGGTAGCAATGAGCAGTTCTTC. It encodes CASSYEGQGSNEQFF.